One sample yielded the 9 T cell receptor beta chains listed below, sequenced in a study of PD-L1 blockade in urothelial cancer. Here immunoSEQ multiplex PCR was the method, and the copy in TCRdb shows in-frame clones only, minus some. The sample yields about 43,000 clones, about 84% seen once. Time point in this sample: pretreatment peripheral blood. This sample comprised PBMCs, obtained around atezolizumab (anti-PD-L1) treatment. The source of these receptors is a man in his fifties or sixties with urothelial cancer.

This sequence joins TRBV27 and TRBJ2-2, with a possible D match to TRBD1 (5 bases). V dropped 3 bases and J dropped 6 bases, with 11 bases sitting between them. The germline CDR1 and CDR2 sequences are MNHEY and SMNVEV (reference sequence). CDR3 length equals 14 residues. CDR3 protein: CASSFSRGSGELFF. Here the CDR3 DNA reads TGTGCCAGCAGTTTTTCTAGGGGTTCCGGGGAGCTGTTTTTT.

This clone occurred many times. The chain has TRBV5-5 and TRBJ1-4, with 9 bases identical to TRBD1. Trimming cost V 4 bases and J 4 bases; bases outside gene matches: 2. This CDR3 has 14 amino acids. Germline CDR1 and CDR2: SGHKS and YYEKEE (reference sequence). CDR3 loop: CASSMDRGNEKLFF. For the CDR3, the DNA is TGTGCCAGCAGCATGGACAGGGGTAATGAAAAACTGTTTTTT.

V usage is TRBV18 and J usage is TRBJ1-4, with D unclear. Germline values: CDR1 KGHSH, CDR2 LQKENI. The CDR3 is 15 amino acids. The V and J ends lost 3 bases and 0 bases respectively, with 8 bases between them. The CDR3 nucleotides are TGTGCCAGCTCACCTTCAGGTGCAACTAATGAAAAACTGTTTTTT. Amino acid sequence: CASSPSGATNEKLFF.

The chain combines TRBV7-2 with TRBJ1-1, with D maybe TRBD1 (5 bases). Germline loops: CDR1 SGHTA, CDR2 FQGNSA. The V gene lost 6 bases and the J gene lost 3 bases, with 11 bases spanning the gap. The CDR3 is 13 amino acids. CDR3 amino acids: CASRGGADTEAFF. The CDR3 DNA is TGTGCCAGCAGGGGGGGTGCGGACACTGAAGCTTTCTTT. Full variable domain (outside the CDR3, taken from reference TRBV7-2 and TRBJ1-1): GAGVSQSPSNKVTEKGKDVELRCDPISGHTALYWYRQSLGQGLEFLIYFQGNSAPDKSGLPSDRFSAERTGGSVSTLTIQRTQQEDSAVYLCASRGGADTEAFFGQGTRLTVV.

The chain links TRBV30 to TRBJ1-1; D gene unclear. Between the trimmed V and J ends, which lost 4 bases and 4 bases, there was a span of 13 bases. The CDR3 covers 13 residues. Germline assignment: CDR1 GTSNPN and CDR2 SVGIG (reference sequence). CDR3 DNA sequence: TGTGCCTGGACGAGGTTAGTGAGCACTGAAGCTTTCTTT. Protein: CAWTRLVSTEAFF.

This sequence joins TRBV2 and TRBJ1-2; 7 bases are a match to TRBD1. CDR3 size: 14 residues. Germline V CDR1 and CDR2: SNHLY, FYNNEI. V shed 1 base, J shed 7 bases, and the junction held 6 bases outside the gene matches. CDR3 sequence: CASSEGGQGGGYTF. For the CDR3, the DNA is TGTGCCAGCAGTGAAGGCGGGCAGGGGGGTGGCTACACCTTC. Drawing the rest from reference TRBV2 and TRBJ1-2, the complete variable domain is EPEVTQTPSHQVTQMGQEVILRCVPISNHLYFYWYRQILGQKVEFLVSFYNNEISEKSEIFDDQFSVERPDGSNFTLKIRSTKLEDSAMYFCASSEGGQGGGYTFGSGTRLTVV.

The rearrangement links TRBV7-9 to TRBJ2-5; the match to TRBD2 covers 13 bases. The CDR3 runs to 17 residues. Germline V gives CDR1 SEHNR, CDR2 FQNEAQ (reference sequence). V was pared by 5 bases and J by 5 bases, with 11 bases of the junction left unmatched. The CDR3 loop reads CASSALLLAGGTETQYF. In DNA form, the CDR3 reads TGTGCCAGCAGCGCGCTCCTACTAGCGGGAGGGACCGAGACCCAGTACTTC.

CDR3 residues: CASSEEGWGLEVHEQYF. The CDR3 DNA reads as TGTGCCAGCAGTGAAGAAGGTTGGGGACTAGAGGTCCACGAGCAGTACTTC. The chain uses TRBV25-1 and TRBJ2-7; 8 bases agree with TRBD2. CDR3 length: 17 residues. V lost 2 bases and J lost 5; bases outside the gene matches: 14. The germline CDR1 and CDR2 sequences are MGHDK and SYGVNS.

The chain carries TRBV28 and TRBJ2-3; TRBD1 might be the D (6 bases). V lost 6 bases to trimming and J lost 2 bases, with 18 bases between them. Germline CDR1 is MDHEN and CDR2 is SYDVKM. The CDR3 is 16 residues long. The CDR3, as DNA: TGTGCCAGCAGCGGTAGGACAGCTCTTAACACAGATACGCAGTATTTT. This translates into CASSGRTALNTDTQYF.